This passage covers 8 T cell receptor beta chains from one sample sequenced in a study of PD-1 blockade in classical Hodgkin lymphoma. Data came from immunoSEQ multiplex PCR; TCRdb stores just in-frame clones and leaves some out. The profile covers more than 40,000 clones, with roughly 78% appearing a single time and approximately 3% taken by the ten largest. Every one of the patients relapsed after autologous stem cell transplantation (brentuximab vedotin exposure was variable). The sequences come from peripheral blood mononuclear cells (PBMCs), collected before the second cycle of nivolumab. The receptors come from a human donor with classical Hodgkin lymphoma.

This clone occurred a few times. This chain links TRBV5-1 with TRBJ1-1; D is unresolved. The CDR3 extends over 13 amino acids. The germline CDR1 and CDR2 sequences are SGHRS and YFSETQ. Trimming left V 6 bases short and J 1 base short, with 10 bases between. CDR3 coding DNA: TGCGCCAGCATTGGGAACCCGAACACTGAAGCTTTCTTT. Encoded protein: CASIGNPNTEAFF.

The genes are TRBV5-6 and TRBJ1-4; TRBD1 is a possible D gene (6 bases). The germline gives CDR1 SGHDT, CDR2 YYEEEE. V gave up 0 bases and J gave up 7 bases, with 10 bases separating them. CDR3 length: 14 residues. The CDR3 DNA reads as TGTGCCAGCAGCTTGGCAGGGGCCGGTGAAAAACTGTTTTTT. It is translated as CASSLAGAGEKLFF.

This clone was seen a few times. V gene TRBV4-1 combines with J gene TRBJ2-3; weak D call: TRBD2 (6 bases). Trimming left V 5 bases short and J 4 bases short, with 13 bases between. Germline V gene lookup returns CDR1 MGHRA and CDR2 YSYEKL. CDR3 size: 14 residues. In nucleotides, the CDR3 is TGCGCCAGCAGCTTCATGGGGGAGGCAGATACGCAGTATTTT. The encoded protein is CASSFMGEADTQYF.

The V gene is TRBV27, the J gene TRBJ1-2; 7 bases agree with TRBD1. The trim removed 6 bases at V and 5 bases at J, leaving 12 bases unmatched. Germline V gene lookup returns CDR1 MNHEY and CDR2 SMNVEV (reference sequence). The CDR3 consists of 15 residues. DNA of the CDR3: TGTGCCAGCAGCCAAAACCCAGGGGGTTGGTATGGCTACACCTTC. Protein product: CASSQNPGGWYGYTF.

This clone was seen only a few times. J is TRBJ2-1 and V is TRBV9, with 9 positions matching TRBD2. Germline V gives CDR1 SGDLS, CDR2 YYNGEE. Trimming at V came to 3 bases and at J to 4 bases, leaving 5 bases not matched to a gene. This CDR3 is 15 amino acids long. CDR3 in amino acids: CASSERLAGYNEQFF. The CDR3 DNA reads TGTGCCAGCAGCGAGAGGCTAGCGGGGTACAATGAGCAGTTCTTC.

This chain joins TRBV11-1 and TRBJ2-5; D gene ambiguous. This CDR3 contains 16 residues. Germline CDR1 is SGHAT and CDR2 is FQDESV (reference sequence). V was cut by 3 bases and J by 4 bases, with 18 bases left in between. CDR3 protein: CASSLECLPFLETQYF. DNA for the CDR3: TGTGCCAGCAGCTTGGAGTGCCTTCCGTTTTTAGAGACCCAGTACTTC. The full variable domain, completed using reference TRBV11-1 and TRBJ2-5, is EAEVAQSPRYKITEKSQAVAFWCDPISGHATLYWYRQILGQGPELLVQFQDESVVDDSQLPKDRFSAERLKGVDSTLKIQPAELGDSAMYLCASSLECLPFLETQYFGPGTRLLVL.

As for this clone: One end of the junction varies from germline; a read error may be responsible. The chain couples TRBV10-3 to TRBJ2-7; D ambiguous. Germline V gene lookup returns CDR1 ENHRY and CDR2 SYGVKD. CDR3 length equals 11 residues. The CDR3 DNA follows: TGTGCCGTCAGCACAGCGTTCGAGCAGTACTTC. It is translated as CAVSTAFEQYF.

A single count supports this clone. The junction does not match germline at one end; this may be a read error. V is TRBV7-6 and J is TRBJ2-7, with unresolved D. The CDR3 totals 13 residues. The germline V gene has CDR1 SGHVS and CDR2 FNYEAQ. The CDR3 nucleotides read TGTGCCAACAGCCACGGGCCCACCTACGAGCAGTACTTC. Translation gives CANSHGPTYEQYF.